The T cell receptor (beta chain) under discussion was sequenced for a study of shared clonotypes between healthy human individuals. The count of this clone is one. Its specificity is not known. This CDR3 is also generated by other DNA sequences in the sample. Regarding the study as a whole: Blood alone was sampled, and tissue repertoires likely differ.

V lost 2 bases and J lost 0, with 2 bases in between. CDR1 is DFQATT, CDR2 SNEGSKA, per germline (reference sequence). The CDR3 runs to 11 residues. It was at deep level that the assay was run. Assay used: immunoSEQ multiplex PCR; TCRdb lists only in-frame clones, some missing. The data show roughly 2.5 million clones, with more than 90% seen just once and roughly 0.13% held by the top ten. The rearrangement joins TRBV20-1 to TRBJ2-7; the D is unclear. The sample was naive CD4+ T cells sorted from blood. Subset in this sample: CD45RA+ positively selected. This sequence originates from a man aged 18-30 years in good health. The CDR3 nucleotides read TGCAGTGCTAGACCCTCCTACGAGCAGTACTTC. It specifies CSARPSYEQYF.